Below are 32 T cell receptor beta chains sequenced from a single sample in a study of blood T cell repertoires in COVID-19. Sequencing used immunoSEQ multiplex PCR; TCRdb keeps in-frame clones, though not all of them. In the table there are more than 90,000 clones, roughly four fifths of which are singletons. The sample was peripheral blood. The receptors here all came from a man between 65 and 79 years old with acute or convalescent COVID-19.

CDR3: CAISGHGGLSTGELFF. The CDR3 nucleotides are TGTGCCATCAGTGGTCACGGGGGGTTGAGCACCGGGGAGCTGTTTTTT. This chain uses TRBV10-3 with TRBJ2-2; 7 nucleotides align to TRBD2. Losses at the gene ends were 4 bases for V and 4 bases for J; bases not matched to a gene: 9. The CDR3 is 16 amino acids. Germline CDR1 reads ENHRY; CDR2 reads SYGVKD.

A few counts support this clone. The CDR3 spells CASNSGSSYNEQFF. The DNA for the CDR3 is TGTGCCAGCAATAGCGGGAGCTCCTACAATGAGCAGTTCTTC. The chain links TRBV4-2 to TRBJ2-1; 9 bases align to TRBD2. CDR3 length: 14 amino acids. V gave up 7 bases and J gave up 0 bases; unmatched junction bases: 1. The germline V gene has CDR1 LGHNA and CDR2 YNFKEQ.

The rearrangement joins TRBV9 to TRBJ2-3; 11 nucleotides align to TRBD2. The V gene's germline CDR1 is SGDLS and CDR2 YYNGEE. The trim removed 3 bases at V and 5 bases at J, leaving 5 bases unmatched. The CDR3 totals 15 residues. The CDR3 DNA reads TGTGCCAGCAGCGAGTCTAGCGGGGGGAGAGATACGCAGTATTTT. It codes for CASSESSGGRDTQYF.

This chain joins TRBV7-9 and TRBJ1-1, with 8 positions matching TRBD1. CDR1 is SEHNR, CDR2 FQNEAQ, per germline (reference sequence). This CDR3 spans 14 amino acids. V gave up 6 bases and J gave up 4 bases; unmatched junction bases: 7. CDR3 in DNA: TGTGCCAGCAGATTCCAGGGGGCGCCCACTGAAGCTTTCTTT. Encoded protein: CASRFQGAPTEAFF.

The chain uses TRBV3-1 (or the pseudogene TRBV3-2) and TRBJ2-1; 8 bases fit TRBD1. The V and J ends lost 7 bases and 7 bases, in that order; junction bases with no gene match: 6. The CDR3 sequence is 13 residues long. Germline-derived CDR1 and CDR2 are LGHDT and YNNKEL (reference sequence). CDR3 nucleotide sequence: TGTGCCAGCAATACAGGGGGTTGGAATGAGCAGTTCTTC. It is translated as CASNTGGWNEQFF.

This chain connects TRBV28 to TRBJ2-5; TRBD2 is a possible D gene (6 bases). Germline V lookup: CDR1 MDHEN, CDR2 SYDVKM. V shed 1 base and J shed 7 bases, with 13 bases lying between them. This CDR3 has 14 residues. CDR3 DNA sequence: TGTGCCAGCAGTTTATACCGTTCCGGGGGGACCCAGTACTTC. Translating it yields CASSLYRSGGTQYF.

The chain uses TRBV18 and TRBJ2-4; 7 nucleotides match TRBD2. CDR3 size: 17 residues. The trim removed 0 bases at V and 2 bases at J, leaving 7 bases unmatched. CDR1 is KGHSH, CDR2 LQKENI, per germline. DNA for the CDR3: TGTGCCAGCTCACCACCGACTAGCCCGGGACCCAAAAACATTCAGTACTTC. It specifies CASSPPTSPGPKNIQYF.

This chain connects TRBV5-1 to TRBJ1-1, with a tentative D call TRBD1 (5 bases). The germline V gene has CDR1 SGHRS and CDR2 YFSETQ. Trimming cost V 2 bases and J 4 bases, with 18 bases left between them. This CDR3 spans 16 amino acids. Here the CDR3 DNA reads TGCGCCAGCAGCTTTCCGTCTGGTAACAGGCCCACTGAAGCTTTCTTT. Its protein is CASSFPSGNRPTEAFF. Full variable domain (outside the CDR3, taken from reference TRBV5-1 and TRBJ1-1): KAGVTQTPRYLIKTRGQQVTLSCSPISGHRSVSWYQQTPGQGLQFLFEYFSETQRNKGNFPGRFSGRQFSNSRSEMNVSTLELGDSALYLCASSFPSGNRPTEAFFGQGTRLTVV.

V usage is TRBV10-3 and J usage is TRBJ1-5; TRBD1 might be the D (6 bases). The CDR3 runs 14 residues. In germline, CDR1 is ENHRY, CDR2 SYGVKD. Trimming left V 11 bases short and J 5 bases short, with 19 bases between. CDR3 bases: TGTGCCGCGAGGGGGGCGGGAGGTTATCAGCCCCAGCATTTT. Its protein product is CAARGAGGYQPQHF.

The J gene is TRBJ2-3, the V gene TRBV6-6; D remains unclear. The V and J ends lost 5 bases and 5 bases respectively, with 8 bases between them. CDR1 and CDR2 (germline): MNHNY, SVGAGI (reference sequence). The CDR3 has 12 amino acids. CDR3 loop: CASSLQLDTQYF. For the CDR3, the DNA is TGTGCCAGCAGTCTACAGCTAGATACGCAGTATTTT.

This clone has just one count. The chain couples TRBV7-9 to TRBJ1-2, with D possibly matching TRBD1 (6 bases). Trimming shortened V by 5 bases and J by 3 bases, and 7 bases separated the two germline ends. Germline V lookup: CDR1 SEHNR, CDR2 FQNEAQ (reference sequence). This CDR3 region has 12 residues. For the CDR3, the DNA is TGTGCCAGCAGCCGGACAGACTATGGCTACACCTTC. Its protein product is CASSRTDYGYTF.

For the CDR3, the DNA is TGTGCCAGCAGCCCGTTGCGGGAGGACGGTACCCCACGCTACAATGAGCAGTTCTTC. Translated, it gives CASSPLREDGTPRYNEQFF. The J gene is TRBJ2-1, the V gene TRBV7-9, with TRBD2 identical over 8 bases. Germline V gene data show CDR1 as SEHNR and CDR2 as FQNEAQ (reference sequence). The V and J ends lost 5 bases and 3 bases, in that order; junction bases with no gene match: 18. The CDR3 spans 19 residues.

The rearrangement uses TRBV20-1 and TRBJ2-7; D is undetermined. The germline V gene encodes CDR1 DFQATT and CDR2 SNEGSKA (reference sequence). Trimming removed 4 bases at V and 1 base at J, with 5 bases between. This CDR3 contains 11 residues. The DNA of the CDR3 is TGCAGTGCTACATCATCCTACGAGCAGTACTTC. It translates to CSATSSYEQYF.

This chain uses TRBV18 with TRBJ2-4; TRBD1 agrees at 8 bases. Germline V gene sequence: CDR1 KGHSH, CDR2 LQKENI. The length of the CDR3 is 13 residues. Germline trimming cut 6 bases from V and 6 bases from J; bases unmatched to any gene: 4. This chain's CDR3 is CASSLGQVNIQYF. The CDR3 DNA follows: TGTGCCAGCTCCCTGGGACAGGTAAACATTCAGTACTTC.

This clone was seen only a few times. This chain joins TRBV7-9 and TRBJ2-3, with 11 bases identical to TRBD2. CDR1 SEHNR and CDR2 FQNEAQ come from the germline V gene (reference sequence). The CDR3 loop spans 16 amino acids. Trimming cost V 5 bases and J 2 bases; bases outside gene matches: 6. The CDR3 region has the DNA TGTGCCAGCAGCCATAGCGGGAGGGGGAACACAGATACGCAGTATTTT. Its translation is CASSHSGRGNTDTQYF.

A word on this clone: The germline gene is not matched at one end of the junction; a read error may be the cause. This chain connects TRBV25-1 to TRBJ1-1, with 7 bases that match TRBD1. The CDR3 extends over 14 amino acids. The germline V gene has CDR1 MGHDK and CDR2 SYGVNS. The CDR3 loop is CASSTGAGNTKAFF. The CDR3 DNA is TGTGCCAGCAGTACAGGGGCTGGAAACACTAAAGCTTTCTTT.

The CDR3 sequence is CASSADRPLYEQYF. The CDR3 nucleotides read TGTGCCAGCAGTGCAGACAGGCCCCTCTACGAGCAGTACTTC. The chain couples TRBV2 to TRBJ2-7; D is perhaps TRBD1 (6 bases). In germline, CDR1 is SNHLY, CDR2 FYNNEI. V gave up 4 bases and J gave up 3 bases, with 13 bases separating them. The CDR3 totals 14 residues.

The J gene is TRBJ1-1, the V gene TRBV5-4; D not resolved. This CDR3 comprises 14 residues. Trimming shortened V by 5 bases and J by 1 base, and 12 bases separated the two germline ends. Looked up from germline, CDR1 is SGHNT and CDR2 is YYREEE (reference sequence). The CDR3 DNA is TGTGCCAGCAGGCTGGCGGAAACGAACACTGAAGCTTTCTTT. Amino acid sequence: CASRLAETNTEAFF.

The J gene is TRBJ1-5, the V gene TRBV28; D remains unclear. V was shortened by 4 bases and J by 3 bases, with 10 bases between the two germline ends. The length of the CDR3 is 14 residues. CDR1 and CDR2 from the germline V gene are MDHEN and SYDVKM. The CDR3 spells CASSSGNYNQPQHF. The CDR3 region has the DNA TGTGCCAGCAGTTCCGGGAATTACAATCAGCCCCAGCATTTT.

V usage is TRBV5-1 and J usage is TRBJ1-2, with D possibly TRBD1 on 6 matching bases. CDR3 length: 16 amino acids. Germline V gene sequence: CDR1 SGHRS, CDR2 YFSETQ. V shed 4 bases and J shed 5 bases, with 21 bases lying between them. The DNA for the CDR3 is TGCGCCAGCAGCGTGAACCGGGACAAAGGGGCGTATGGCTACACCTTC. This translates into CASSVNRDKGAYGYTF. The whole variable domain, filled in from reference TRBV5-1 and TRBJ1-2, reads KAGVTQTPRYLIKTRGQQVTLSCSPISGHRSVSWYQQTPGQGLQFLFEYFSETQRNKGNFPGRFSGRQFSNSRSEMNVSTLELGDSALYLCASSVNRDKGAYGYTFGSGTRLTVV.

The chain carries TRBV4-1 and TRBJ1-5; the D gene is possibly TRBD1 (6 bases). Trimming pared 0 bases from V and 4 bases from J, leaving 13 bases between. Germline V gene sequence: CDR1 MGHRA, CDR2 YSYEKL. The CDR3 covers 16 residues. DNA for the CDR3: TGCGCCAGCAGCCAAGATGTCCAGGGGCGGAATCAGCCCCAGCATTTT. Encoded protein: CASSQDVQGRNQPQHF.

The CDR3 loop reads CASSQGIQGTGEQYF. CDR3 bases: TGCGCCAGCAGCCAAGGGATCCAGGGGACGGGGGAGCAGTACTTC. V gene TRBV4-1 combines with J gene TRBJ2-7; D is perhaps TRBD1 (6 bases). CDR3 length: 15 residues. Trimming took off 1 base at V and 7 bases at J, with 17 bases between the two ends. Looked up from germline, CDR1 is MGHRA and CDR2 is YSYEKL.

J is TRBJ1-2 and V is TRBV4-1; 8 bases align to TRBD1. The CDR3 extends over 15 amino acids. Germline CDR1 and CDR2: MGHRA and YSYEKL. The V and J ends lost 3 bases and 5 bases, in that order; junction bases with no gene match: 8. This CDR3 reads CASSQSSTGGYGYTF. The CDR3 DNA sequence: TGCGCCAGCAGCCAGAGCTCCACAGGGGGATATGGCTACACCTTC.

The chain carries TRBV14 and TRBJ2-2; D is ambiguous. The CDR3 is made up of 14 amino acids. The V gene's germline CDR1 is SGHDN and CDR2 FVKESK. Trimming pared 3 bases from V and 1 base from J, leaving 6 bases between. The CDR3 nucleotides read TGTGCCAGCAGCCAGTATCTGAACACCGGGGAGCTGTTTTTT. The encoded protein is CASSQYLNTGELFF.

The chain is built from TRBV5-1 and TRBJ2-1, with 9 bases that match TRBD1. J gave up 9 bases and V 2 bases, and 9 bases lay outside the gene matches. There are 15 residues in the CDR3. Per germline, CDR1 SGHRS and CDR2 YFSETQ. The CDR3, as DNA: TGCGCCAGCAGCTTACGGGACAGGGCAGTGAGTGAGCAGTTCTTC. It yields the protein CASSLRDRAVSEQFF. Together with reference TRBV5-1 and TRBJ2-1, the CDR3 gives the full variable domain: KAGVTQTPRYLIKTRGQQVTLSCSPISGHRSVSWYQQTPGQGLQFLFEYFSETQRNKGNFPGRFSGRQFSNSRSEMNVSTLELGDSALYLCASSLRDRAVSEQFFGPGTRLTVL.

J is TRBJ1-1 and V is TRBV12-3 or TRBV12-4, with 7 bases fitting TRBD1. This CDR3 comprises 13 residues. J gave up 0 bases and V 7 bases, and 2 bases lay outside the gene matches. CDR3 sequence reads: CASTTGVNTEAFF. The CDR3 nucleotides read TGTGCCAGCACCACAGGGGTGAACACTGAAGCTTTCTTT.

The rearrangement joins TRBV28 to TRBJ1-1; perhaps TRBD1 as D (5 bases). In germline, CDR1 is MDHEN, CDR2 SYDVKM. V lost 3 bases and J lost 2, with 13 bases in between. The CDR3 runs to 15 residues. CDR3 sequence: CASSFRGTANTEAFF. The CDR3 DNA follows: TGTGCCAGCAGTTTTCGCGGGACTGCAAACACTGAAGCTTTCTTT.

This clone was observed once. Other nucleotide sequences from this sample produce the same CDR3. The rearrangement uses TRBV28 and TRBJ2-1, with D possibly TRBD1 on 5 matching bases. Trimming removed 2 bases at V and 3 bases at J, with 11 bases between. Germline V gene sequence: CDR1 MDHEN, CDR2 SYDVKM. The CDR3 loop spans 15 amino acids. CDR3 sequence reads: CASSLSRVGYNEQFF. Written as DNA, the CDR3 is TGTGCCAGCAGTTTAAGCAGGGTGGGCTACAATGAGCAGTTCTTC.

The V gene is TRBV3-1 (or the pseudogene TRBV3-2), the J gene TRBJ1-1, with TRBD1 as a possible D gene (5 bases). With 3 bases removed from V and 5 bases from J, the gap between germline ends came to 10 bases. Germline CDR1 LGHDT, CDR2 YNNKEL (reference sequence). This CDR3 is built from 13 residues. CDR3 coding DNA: TGTGCCAGCAGCCATGAGCACAGGACTGAAGCTTTCTTT. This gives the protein CASSHEHRTEAFF.

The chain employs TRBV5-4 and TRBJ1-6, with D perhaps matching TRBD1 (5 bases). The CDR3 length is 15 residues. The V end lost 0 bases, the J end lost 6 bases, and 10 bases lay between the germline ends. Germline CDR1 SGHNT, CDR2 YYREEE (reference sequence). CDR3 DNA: TGTGCCAGCAGCTTGGACGGGGGTACTAATTCACCCCTCCACTTT. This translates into CASSLDGGTNSPLHF.

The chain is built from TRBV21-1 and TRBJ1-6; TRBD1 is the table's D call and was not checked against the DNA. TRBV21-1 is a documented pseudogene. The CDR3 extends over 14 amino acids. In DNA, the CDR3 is TGTGCCAGCAGCCGGGACAGGGGTAATTCACCCCTCCACTTT. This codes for CASSRDRGNSPLHF.

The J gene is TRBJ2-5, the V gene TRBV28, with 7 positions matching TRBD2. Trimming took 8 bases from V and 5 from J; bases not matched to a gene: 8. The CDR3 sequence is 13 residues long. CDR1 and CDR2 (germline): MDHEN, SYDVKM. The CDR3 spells CASLKRDRETQYF. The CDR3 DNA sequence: TGTGCCAGCCTGAAGCGGGATAGGGAGACCCAGTACTTC.